Shown below are 11 T cell receptor beta chains from a single sample sequenced in a study of T cell responses to AZD1222 COVID-19 vaccine. The table came from immunoSEQ multiplex PCR; TCRdb's copy has only in-frame clones and leaves some out. Counted here are about 73,000 clones, over 70% occurring once; the ten biggest clones make up around 50%. Sequencing was performed on peripheral blood, taken 28 days after the second AZD1222 dose. The receptors originated from an adult who received the AZD1222 COVID-19 vaccine.

This sequence joins TRBV5-5 and TRBJ1-2; D unresolved. The V gene lost 0 bases and the J gene lost 4 bases, with 16 bases spanning the gap. Germline V gene lookup returns CDR1 SGHKS and CDR2 YYEKEE (reference sequence). This CDR3 contains 16 residues. Here the CDR3 DNA reads TGTGCCAGCAGCTTGGCCGTAGGGCAACGGACCTATGGCTACACCTTC. This translates into CASSLAVGQRTYGYTF.

The CDR3 is CASSATGGLRQPQHF. CDR3 sequence (DNA): TGTGCCAGCAGCGCCACAGGGGGTTTGCGTCAGCCCCAGCATTTT. The chain has TRBV9 and TRBJ1-5; 8 nucleotides line up with TRBD1. The CDR3 has 15 residues. The trim removed 3 bases at V and 6 bases at J, leaving 8 bases unmatched. Germline CDR1 reads SGDLS; CDR2 reads YYNGEE.

This clone was recorded only once. The CDR3 reads CASSLPGGTEAFF. The CDR3 region has the DNA TGTGCCAGCAGTTTACCAGGGGGAACTGAAGCTTTCTTT. The chain couples TRBV27 to TRBJ1-1; 7 bases are shared with TRBD1. CDR3 length: 13 residues. V lost 2 bases and J lost 5; bases outside the gene matches: 2. CDR1 is MNHEY and CDR2 is SMNVEV in the germline V gene (reference sequence).

The chain links TRBV4-2 to TRBJ1-4; D unclear. The V end was cut by 0 bases, the J end by 6 bases, with 5 bases between. Germline V gene lookup returns CDR1 LGHNA and CDR2 YNFKEQ. This CDR3 has 13 amino acids. Written as DNA, the CDR3 is TGTGCCAGCAGCCAAGACTTCTATGAAAAACTGTTTTTT. It specifies CASSQDFYEKLFF.

The genes are TRBV6-4 and TRBJ2-1; 11 bases line up with TRBD2. The J segment lost 6 bases and the V segment lost 6 bases, leaving 7 bases of the junction unmatched. Germline lookup yields CDR1 MRHNA and CDR2 SNTAGT. CDR3 length: 15 amino acids. The CDR3 protein is CASSLASGGFNEQFF. CDR3 sequence (DNA): TGTGCCAGCAGCCTTGCTAGCGGGGGGTTCAATGAGCAGTTCTTC.

This rearrangement joins TRBV28 to TRBJ2-1, with TRBD2 identical over 9 bases. Per the germline V gene, CDR1 is MDHEN and CDR2 is SYDVKM. The length of the CDR3 is 16 residues. The ends lost 1 base at V and 4 bases at J; junction bases unmatched: 5. The CDR3 loop is CASSLLRLAAYNEQFF. The CDR3 DNA follows: TGTGCCAGCAGTTTATTAAGACTAGCGGCGTACAATGAGCAGTTCTTC.

CDR3 in DNA: TGCAGCGTCCTAGCGGGGGCCATCACAGATACGCAGTATTTT. This translates into CSVLAGAITDTQYF. V gene TRBV29-1 combines with J gene TRBJ2-3, with 10 positions matching TRBD2. V dropped 6 bases and J dropped 2; count of bases not matched to a gene: 5. CDR3 length: 14 amino acids. Germline V gene sequence: CDR1 SQVTM, CDR2 ANQGSEA.

The chain employs TRBV19 and TRBJ1-4; 8 nucleotides agree with TRBD1. Germline-derived CDR1 and CDR2 are LNHDA and SQIVND (reference sequence). The CDR3 totals 13 residues. The V and J ends lost 7 bases and 7 bases, in that order; junction bases with no gene match: 5. The CDR3 sequence: CASTRTGLEKLFF. CDR3 DNA sequence: TGTGCCAGTACCCGGACAGGGCTTGAAAAACTGTTTTTT.

The chain couples TRBV27 to TRBJ2-7; possibly TRBD2 for D (5 bases). The CDR3 covers 11 residues. Germline V gene sequence: CDR1 MNHEY, CDR2 SMNVEV (reference sequence). Trimming pared 5 bases from V and 4 bases from J, leaving 6 bases between. This chain's CDR3 is CASSRGYEQYF. The CDR3 nucleotides read TGTGCCAGCAGTCGAGGGTACGAGCAGTACTTC.

This chain links TRBV10-2 with TRBJ1-5; TRBD1 matches 8 bases. Germline CDR1 WSHSY, CDR2 SAAADI. V gave up 4 bases and J gave up 5 bases; unmatched junction bases: 7. The CDR3 has 15 residues. The CDR3 loop is CASSGGTGIYQPQHF. DNA of the CDR3: TGCGCCAGCAGTGGCGGGACAGGCATTTATCAGCCCCAGCATTTT.

This sequence joins TRBV28 and TRBJ1-5; D is perhaps TRBD1 (6 bases). V shed 1 base and J shed 2 bases, with 12 bases lying between them. From germline, CDR1 is MDHEN and CDR2 SYDVKM. The CDR3 has 16 amino acids. The CDR3 DNA follows: TGTGCCAGCAGTTTATCACCAGGGGAAGGCAATCAGCCCCAGCATTTT. Its protein is CASSLSPGEGNQPQHF. Full variable domain (rest looked up from reference TRBV28 and TRBJ1-5): DVKVTQSSRYLVKRTGEKVFLECVQDMDHENMFWYRQDPGLGLRLIYFSYDVKMKEKGDIPEGYSVSREKKERFSLILESASTNQTSMYLCASSLSPGEGNQPQHFGDGTRLSIL.